This TCR beta chain is drawn from a study of blood T cell repertoires in COVID-19. Study at large: There were acute and convalescent COVID-19 samples, and they came from the United States, Italy and Spain.

This CDR3 spans 16 amino acids. V shed 2 bases and J shed 2 bases, with 16 bases lying between them. In germline, CDR1 is MNHEY, CDR2 SVGAGI. Profiled with immunoSEQ multiplex PCR; TCRdb holds only in-frame clones, not every one. This table holds approximately 270,000 clones, about 90% found once. Study members were between roughly 18 and 100 years old and lived in 24 US regions. Sequences were obtained from PBMCs or T cells enriched from blood (not recorded which). The receptor's source is a woman in her 30s with acute COVID-19. The chain has TRBV6-5 and TRBJ2-7; weak D call: TRBD2 (7 bases). Written as DNA, the CDR3 is TGTGCCAGCAGTTACACGGTGGAGGGGGGGACCTACGAGCAGTACTTC. Translation: CASSYTVEGGTYEQYF.